One and the same sample provided the 11 T cell receptor beta chains below, sequenced in a study of T cell repertoires in cytomegalovirus infection. MiXCR was run by TCRdb on the reads, yielding one entry per CDR3 protein. This table has fewer than 550,000 distinct CDR3 sequences, 11% appearing once. Sequenced material: PBMCs. These receptors came from a human donor in good health (CMV status not recorded). Some clones in this sample may be carry-over from other donors' samples.

This clonotype has a handful of counts. This chain links TRBV27 with TRBJ1-2; no firm D call. CDR3 length equals 14 residues. CDR1 is MNHEY and CDR2 is SMNVEV in the germline V gene (reference sequence). V lost 2 bases and J lost 3, with 10 bases in between. CDR3 nucleotide sequence: TGTGCCAGCAGTTTACGACCAGGAGACTATGGCTACACCTTC. Amino acid sequence: CASSLRPGDYGYTF.

This clonotype has a count of ten or more. The chain couples TRBV7-8 to TRBJ2-3; TRBD1 aligns across 8 bases. The ends lost 5 bases at V and 3 bases at J; junction bases unmatched: 7. This CDR3 contains 15 residues. Germline loops: CDR1 SGHVS, CDR2 FQNEAQ. Here the CDR3 DNA reads TGTGCCAGCAGCGCCCGGACAGGGTCAACAGATACGCAGTATTTT. It codes for CASSARTGSTDTQYF.

This chain joins TRBV20-1 and TRBJ1-3; D remains unclear. Trimming cost V 3 bases and J 1 base, with 7 bases left between them. Germline-derived CDR1 and CDR2 are DFQATT and SNEGSKA (reference sequence). The CDR3 runs 13 residues. The CDR3 is CSASFVSGNTIYF. In nucleotides, the CDR3 is TGCAGTGCTAGTTTCGTATCTGGAAACACCATATATTTT.

This clonotype was observed a handful of times. This chain links TRBV28 with TRBJ2-7; D is ambiguous. The V gene's germline CDR1 is MDHEN and CDR2 SYDVKM. V was clipped by 4 bases and J by 6 bases, with 16 bases between them. The CDR3 extends over 14 amino acids. Here the CDR3 DNA reads TGTGCCAGCAGTTCCGCGACCGCCCGATCCGAGCAGTACTTC. This codes for CASSSATARSEQYF.

The CDR3 protein is CASSFDPDQPQHF. CDR3 nucleotide sequence: TGTGCCAGCAGCTTTGACCCGGACCAGCCCCAGCATTTT. This chain connects TRBV9 to TRBJ1-5; D gene uncertain. The germline V gene encodes CDR1 SGDLS and CDR2 YYNGEE. This CDR3 has 13 residues. Trimming shortened V by 4 bases and J by 7 bases, and 12 bases separated the two germline ends.

V gene TRBV10-3 combines with J gene TRBJ2-7; unclear D gene. This CDR3 comprises 14 residues. The V gene's germline CDR1 is ENHRY and CDR2 SYGVKD. V was shortened by 2 bases and J by 0 bases, with 8 bases between the two germline ends. The CDR3 is CAISEPTDSYEQYF. CDR3 DNA: TGTGCCATCAGTGAGCCCACCGACTCCTACGAGCAGTACTTC.

This clonotype was counted many times. CDR3 DNA: TGCAGTGCCCGAGCCTGGGGTACGGCATCTGGGGCCAACGTCCTGACTTTC. It is translated as CSARAWGTASGANVLTF. V and J are TRBV20-1 and TRBJ2-6; no firm D call. CDR3 length: 17 amino acids. From germline, CDR1 is DFQATT and CDR2 SNEGSKA (reference sequence). V lost 6 bases and J 1 base, leaving 19 bases between the germline ends.

This clonotype was counted ten times or more. The chain links TRBV11-3 to TRBJ2-2; D unresolved. V was trimmed by 3 bases and J by 7 bases, leaving 9 bases between them. The length of the CDR3 is 13 residues. The germline V gene encodes CDR1 SGHNT and CDR2 YENEEA. CDR3 region: CASSLGRNGELFF. CDR3 coding DNA: TGTGCCAGCAGCTTGGGAAGGAACGGGGAGCTGTTTTTT.

The CDR3 DNA reads TGTGCCAGCAGTCCCGTGGGGAAATATGGCTACACCTTC. Translated, it gives CASSPVGKYGYTF. The J gene is TRBJ1-2, the V gene TRBV3-1; D unclear. Germline V lookup: CDR1 LGHDT, CDR2 YNNKEL (reference sequence). The CDR3 runs to 13 residues. Trimming left V 6 bases short and J 5 bases short, with 13 bases between.

This clonotype was detected ten times or more. The chain couples TRBV19 to TRBJ2-4; D is perhaps TRBD1 (6 bases). This CDR3 is built from 15 residues. Germline V lookup: CDR1 LNHDA, CDR2 SQIVND (reference sequence). V lost 6 bases to trimming and J lost 0 bases, with 12 bases between them. The DNA for the CDR3 is TGTGCCAGTAGACGGACAGATATAGCCAAAAACATTCAGTACTTC. Amino acids: CASRRTDIAKNIQYF.

CDR3 sequence: CASSQGREPQHF. Here the CDR3 DNA reads TGTGCCAGCAGCCAGGGGCGGGAGCCCCAGCATTTT. The chain is built from TRBV7-9 and TRBJ1-5; TRBD1 might be the D (6 bases). The CDR3 spans 12 residues. The germline CDR1 and CDR2 sequences are SEHNR and FQNEAQ (reference sequence). V lost 5 bases to trimming and J lost 8 bases, with 10 bases between them.